This T cell receptor beta chain derives from a study of shared clonotypes between healthy human individuals. Whole-study results and caveats: The generation probabilities recorded for non-shared clonotypes fell below those of clonotypes shared by all four donors.

In regard to this clone: Antigen unknown.

V was pared by 5 bases and J by 7 bases, with 4 bases of the junction left unmatched. The CDR3 consists of 12 residues. The germline V gene encodes CDR1 MDHEN and CDR2 SYDVKM. In the naive CD8 group, cells lacked CD45RO and were positively selected for CCR7, so terminally differentiated effector memory CD45RA+ cells were left out. Approximately 30,000 T cell genomes (about 0.2 ug DNA) went into each sorted-subset replicate. Libraries were prepared by immunoSEQ multiplex PCR; TCRdb keeps only in-frame clonotypes and omits some of them. The sample has roughly 2.1 million clones, about 93% seen once; the top ten hold under 2%.

Sequenced sample: naive CD8+ T cells from PBMCs. The chain is built from TRBV28 and TRBJ1-1; 7 bases are shared with TRBD1. The sequence was collected from a man aged 18 to 30 in good health. Some clones in this sample may be carry-over from other donors' samples. The DNA of the CDR3 is TGTGCCAGCAGTCCGGGACAGCATGAAGCTTTCTTT. Residues: CASSPGQHEAFF.